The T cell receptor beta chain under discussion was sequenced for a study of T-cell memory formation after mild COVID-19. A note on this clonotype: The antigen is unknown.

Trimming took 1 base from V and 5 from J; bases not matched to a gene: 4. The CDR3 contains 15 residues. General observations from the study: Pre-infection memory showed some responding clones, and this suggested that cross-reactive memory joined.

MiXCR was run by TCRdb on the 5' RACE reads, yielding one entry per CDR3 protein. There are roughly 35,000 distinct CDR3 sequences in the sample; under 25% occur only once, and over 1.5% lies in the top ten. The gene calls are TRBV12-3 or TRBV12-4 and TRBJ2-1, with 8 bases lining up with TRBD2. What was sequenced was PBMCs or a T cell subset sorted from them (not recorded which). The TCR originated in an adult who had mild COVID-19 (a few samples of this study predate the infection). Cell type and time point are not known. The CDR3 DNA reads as TGTGCCAGCAGTTTAGGGAGCGGGAGAGACAATGAGCAGTTCTTC. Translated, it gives CASSLGSGRDNEQFF.